This T cell receptor beta chain was retrieved from a study of T cell changes during pregnancy in multiple sclerosis. This clone was counted once. The V gene's germline CDR1 is MNHNS and CDR2 SASEGT. The CDR3 consists of 14 residues. The junction had 6 bases not matched to a gene; V was cut back by 9 bases and J by 0 bases. Data came from immunoSEQ multiplex PCR; TCRdb stores just in-frame clones and leaves some out. The sample consists of some 38,000 clones, almost 90% of them appearing once. The chain is built from TRBV6-1 and TRBJ2-7; 9 bases fit TRBD2. The source was CD4+ T cells from peripheral blood mononuclear cells, collected in the second trimester of pregnancy. This TCR was recovered from a female donor with multiple sclerosis, enrolled in a pregnancy study. CDR3 residues: CASKREDLSYEQYF. CDR3 sequence (DNA): TGTGCCAGTAAGCGGGAGGATCTCTCCTACGAGCAGTACTTC.